What follows is one T cell receptor (beta chain) and its context. What antigen it recognizes has not been identified. No much larger clone is present one base from it, and per-base qualities are unavailable. These data are taken from a study of human T cells and chemical hapten exposure (dated by TCRdb to the early 2020s). Regarding the study in general: Libraries were pooled for sequencing, and per-sample TCR yields varied mainly because of small differences in library volumes within the pool. Each blood RNA sample was used to sequence both TCR alpha and TCR beta chains. The study tracked peripheral blood TCR repertoire changes in vivo during primary and secondary sensitization to the hapten diphenylcyclopropenone (DPC) in alopecia patients. The investigation overall reported the following: The number of TCRs above 1 in 1000 frequency did not change with DPC sensitization; there was no evidence of global repertoire structure alterations. Repeated subsampling changed both the strength of the expansion versus patch-test correlation and the threshold at which that correlation became significant.

Libraries came from RACE. TCRdb shows the sequencer as NextSeq 500. During library preparation, unique molecular identifiers were attached to individual cDNA molecules so that TCRs could be counted quantitatively and reproducibly. The paper's data handling went like this. Samples had a median of about 96,000 TCRs, with a range from roughly 20,000 to 700,000. The Decombinator software suite was used to annotate the V, J and CDR3 of the TCR reads. To make PS versus PT1 abundance plots, every sample was subsampled to the same number of TCRs (28,000). Expanded TCRs were defined as absent before sensitization and observed at least eight times at the 2-week time point. TCRdb trimmed the raw reads at Q25, called clones with MiXCR and kept productive beta chains. Rows matching on CDR3 protein sequence are summarized as one entry with the most common DNA and genes. The V and J calls, along with clone size, are taken from TCRdb and not from the paper's own processing. In all, the sample holds 85,000 to 95,000 distinct CDR3 sequences, and about 10% of those were seen once. The ten most abundant clones make up 2.5% to 3% of the sample.

Compared with germline, V lacks 2 bases and J lacks 3 bases; bases without a gene match: 0. The germline V gene yields ENHRY for CDR1 and SYGVKD for CDR2. Counted from cysteine to phenylalanine, this CDR3 has 14 amino acids. Just the 42-base CDR3 DNA is kept, in frame starting at base 1. This specimen's time point label, per the study, means: healthy volunteer bleed at 2 weeks. Total RNA was extracted from unfractionated whole blood collected in Tempus Blood RNA tubes. As TCR sequencing controls, five healthy volunteers were used, with blood taken at day 0, 2 weeks and 6 weeks. The sequenced sample consisted of whole blood. This clonotype was obtained from a female donor in good health. Some clones in this sample may be carry-over from other donors' samples. The sequence joins TRBV10-3 to TRBJ2-5, and 10 junction bases match TRBD1. This receptor carries the CDR3 CAISEGTGEETQYF. The DNA is TGTGCCATCAGTGAGGGGACAGGGGAAGAGACCCAGTACTTC.